The 7 T cell receptor beta chains below were found in one sample sequenced in a study of blood T cell repertoires in COVID-19. Here immunoSEQ multiplex PCR was the method, and the copy in TCRdb shows in-frame clones only, minus some. Of hundreds of thousands of clones listed, approximately 85% are singletons. Sequencing was carried out using peripheral blood. The source is a woman in her 70s with acute or convalescent COVID-19.

This clone was counted only a few times. The chain carries TRBV14 and TRBJ1-1; D is unresolved. V dropped 0 bases and J dropped 3 bases, with 14 bases sitting between them. There are 16 residues in the CDR3. In germline, CDR1 is SGHDN, CDR2 FVKESK. CDR3 nucleotides: TGTGCCAGCAGCCAAGAATCCGCGTTCCCGGACACTGAAGCTTTCTTT. Translating it yields CASSQESAFPDTEAFF.

J is TRBJ1-1 and V is TRBV28, with 7 positions matching TRBD1. V trimming: 7 bases; J trimming: 2 bases; junction bases outside the gene matches: 4. Germline loops: CDR1 MDHEN, CDR2 SYDVKM. This CDR3 is 13 amino acids long. The DNA for the CDR3 is TGTGCCAGCACGGGACAGCCCAACACTGAAGCTTTCTTT. Translation: CASTGQPNTEAFF.

The rearrangement joins TRBV28 to TRBJ2-1; 16 nucleotides agree with TRBD2. J lost 4 bases, V lost 6 bases, and 3 bases had no gene match. CDR1 and CDR2 from the germline V gene are MDHEN and SYDVKM. This CDR3 region has 16 residues. The CDR3 region has the DNA TGTGCCAGCAGCGGGACTAGCGGGGGGGTTTACAATGAGCAGTTCTTC. Encoded protein: CASSGTSGGVYNEQFF.

V is TRBV12-3 or TRBV12-4 and J is TRBJ2-7, with D maybe TRBD1 (6 bases). This CDR3 comprises 13 residues. Trimming pared 6 bases from V and 6 bases from J, leaving 15 bases between. The CDR3 spells CASSKGHRTEQYF. CDR3 sequence (DNA): TGTGCCAGCAGCAAGGGACACCGAACCGAGCAGTACTTC.

In DNA form, the CDR3 reads TGTGCCAGTCGAGGAGGGCGAGGGGAGCAGTACTTC. It specifies CASRGGRGEQYF. This chain connects TRBV19 to TRBJ2-7, with D possibly being TRBD2 (6 bases). The germline gives CDR1 LNHDA, CDR2 SQIVND (reference sequence). The CDR3 extends over 12 amino acids. With 8 bases removed from V and 7 bases from J, the gap between germline ends came to 15 bases.

J is TRBJ2-3 and V is TRBV28; TRBD1 agrees at 7 bases. This CDR3 spans 16 amino acids. Germline loops: CDR1 MDHEN, CDR2 SYDVKM. V was pared by 5 bases and J by 6 bases, with 14 bases of the junction left unmatched. CDR3 DNA sequence: TGTGCCAGCAGTCCCCGGACAGGAGCCCGGATTGATACGCAGTATTTT. It encodes CASSPRTGARIDTQYF.

The chain employs TRBV6-1 and TRBJ2-3; 8 bases are a match to TRBD2. There are 16 residues in the CDR3. From germline, CDR1 is MNHNS and CDR2 SASEGT. V lost 3 bases and J lost 5; bases outside the gene matches: 10. The CDR3 nucleotides read TGTGCCAGCAGTGATGGACGGGGGGGATCAATAGATACGCAGTATTTT. Translating it yields CASSDGRGGSIDTQYF.